This TCR beta chain was obtained from a study of control samples from healthy donors and cancer patients (dated by TCRdb to the early 2020s). In the case of this clone: The antigen it recognizes is unknown. The sample holds no much larger clone one base away, and base qualities are not on file.

For CDR1 and CDR2, the germline V gene lists SGHTA and FQGNSA. From its cysteine to its phenylalanine, the CDR3 spans 16 amino acids. Of the read, only the CDR3 DNA is kept; its 48 bases are in frame from base 1. V was cut back by 5 bases and J by 5 bases, leaving a gap of 20 bases between them. Libraries were prepared through the immunoSEQ multiplex PCR assay. TCRdb took this table from immuneACCESS and kept in-frame rearrangements with V and J called. Such tables lack part of the clones; where checked against another copy, unresolved V genes explain under half of the gap, and the rest is unexplained. The sample profile shows around 180,000 clones; 85% to 90% of them were found once. Of the sample, 4.9% falls within the top ten clones.

This chain is built from TRBV7-2 and TRBJ2-3; the D gene is perhaps TRBD1 or TRBD2, each of them matching over 7 bases. Sequenced sample: blood. The TCR comes from a woman in her twenties or thirties in good health. For the CDR3, the sequence is CASSPRGLAELDTQYF. In nucleotides, the sequence is TGTGCCAGCAGCCCAAGGGGGCTAGCGGAGCTAGATACGCAGTATTTT.